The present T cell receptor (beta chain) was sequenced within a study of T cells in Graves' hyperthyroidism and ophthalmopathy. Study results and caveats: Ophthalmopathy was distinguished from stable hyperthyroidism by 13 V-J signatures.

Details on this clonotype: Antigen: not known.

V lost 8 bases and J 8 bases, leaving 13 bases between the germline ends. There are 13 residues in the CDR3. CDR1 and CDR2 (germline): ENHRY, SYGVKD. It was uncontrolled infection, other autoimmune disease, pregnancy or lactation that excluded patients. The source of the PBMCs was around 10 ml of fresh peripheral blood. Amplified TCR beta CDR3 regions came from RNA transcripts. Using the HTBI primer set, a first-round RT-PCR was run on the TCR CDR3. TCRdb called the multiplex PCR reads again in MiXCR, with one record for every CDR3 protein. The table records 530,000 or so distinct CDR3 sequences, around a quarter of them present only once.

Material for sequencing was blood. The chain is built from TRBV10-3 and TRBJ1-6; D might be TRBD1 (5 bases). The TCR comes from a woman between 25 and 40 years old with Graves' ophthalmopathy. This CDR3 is CAIHPGSDSPLHF. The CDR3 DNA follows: TGTGCCATCCATCCAGGGTCAGATTCACCCCTCCACTTT.